This T cell receptor beta chain was identified during a study of T cells in Graves' hyperthyroidism and ophthalmopathy. The TCR beta CDR3 regions underwent amplification using RNA transcripts as the source. TCR CDR3 underwent first-round RT-PCR with the HTBI primer set. TCRdb passed the multiplex PCR reads through MiXCR, listing each CDR3 protein once. The profile shows a few hundred thousand distinct CDR3 sequences, roughly 14% of them singletons. CDR1 is SNHLY and CDR2 is FYNNEI in the germline V gene. The CDR3 is 14 residues long. The ends were cut back, 7 bases at V and 7 bases at J, with 16 bases in the middle.

This rearrangement joins TRBV2 to TRBJ1-4; D is possibly TRBD1 (6 bases). The sequence was collected from a woman in her 30s with Graves' ophthalmopathy. Sequenced material: blood. The CDR3 nucleotides are TGTGCCAGCACACCGGGGGCCGGTACTGAAAAACTGTTTTTT. This sequence encodes CASTPGAGTEKLFF.